The 5 T cell receptor beta chains in this list originate from one sample, sequenced in a study of blood T cell repertoires in COVID-19. Sequencing used immunoSEQ multiplex PCR; TCRdb keeps in-frame clones, though not all of them. Among approximately 92,000 clones listed, 80% to 85% were seen once. What was sequenced was peripheral blood. The receptors here all came from a man in his 70s with active or convalescent COVID-19.

This clone is a singleton in its sample. V and J are TRBV11-2 and TRBJ1-1; possible D gene TRBD1, 6 bases. This CDR3 spans 12 amino acids. Germline V lookup: CDR1 SGHAT, CDR2 FQNNGV. V shed 5 bases and J shed 6 bases, with 10 bases lying between them. The CDR3 DNA is TGTGCCAGCAGCCATCCAGGGGCTGAAGCTTTCTTT. Translating gives CASSHPGAEAFF.

The chain combines TRBV5-5 with TRBJ1-6; a weak D match, TRBD1 (5 bases). The germline CDR1 and CDR2 sequences are SGHKS and YYEKEE (reference sequence). The CDR3 loop spans 15 amino acids. V dropped 0 bases and J dropped 7 bases, with 11 bases sitting between them. Written as DNA, the CDR3 is TGTGCCAGCAGCTTGGTTGACAGCTTAAATTCACCCCTCCACTTT. It translates to CASSLVDSLNSPLHF. The variable domain in full, completed from reference TRBV5-5 and TRBJ1-6, reads DAGVTQSPTHLIKTRGQQVTLRCSPISGHKSVSWYQQVLGQGPQFIFQYYEKEERGRGNFPDRFSARQFPNYSSELNVNALLLGDSALYLCASSLVDSLNSPLHFGNGTRLTVT.

This clone was observed a handful of times. The chain has TRBV5-1 and TRBJ1-1, with 9 nucleotides matching TRBD1. V shed 4 bases, J shed 6 bases, and the junction held 16 bases outside the gene matches. This CDR3 spans 17 amino acids. Germline values: CDR1 SGHRS, CDR2 YFSETQ. CDR3 amino acids: CASSSSSGTGRRSEAFF. The CDR3 coding sequence is TGCGCCAGCAGCAGTTCCTCCGGGACAGGGAGAAGGTCTGAAGCTTTCTTT.

In this sample, this clone turned up once. V is TRBV5-4 and J is TRBJ2-4, with D perhaps TRBD1 (6 bases). Germline-derived CDR1 and CDR2 are SGHNT and YYREEE (reference sequence). The CDR3 runs 12 residues. V dropped 4 bases and J dropped 15 bases, with 17 bases sitting between them. CDR3 protein: CASSLGSTGWYF. The DNA of the CDR3 is TGTGCCAGCAGCCTGGGGTCGACAGGATGGTACTTC. Filled out from reference TRBV5-4 and TRBJ2-4, the complete variable domain reads ETGVTQSPTHLIKTRGQQVTLRCSSQSGHNTVSWYQQALGQGPQFIFQYYREEENGRGNFPPRFSGLQFPNYSSELNVNALELDDSALYLCASSLGSTGWYFGAGTRLSVL.

This chain links TRBV2 with TRBJ2-7, with 9 nucleotides matching TRBD1. With V trimmed by 6 bases and J by 0 bases, 6 bases remained unmatched. This CDR3 contains 15 residues. Germline V gives CDR1 SNHLY, CDR2 FYNNEI. The CDR3 protein is CASRGGTGNSYEQYF. In DNA form, the CDR3 reads TGTGCCAGCAGGGGGGGGACAGGGAACTCCTACGAGCAGTACTTC.